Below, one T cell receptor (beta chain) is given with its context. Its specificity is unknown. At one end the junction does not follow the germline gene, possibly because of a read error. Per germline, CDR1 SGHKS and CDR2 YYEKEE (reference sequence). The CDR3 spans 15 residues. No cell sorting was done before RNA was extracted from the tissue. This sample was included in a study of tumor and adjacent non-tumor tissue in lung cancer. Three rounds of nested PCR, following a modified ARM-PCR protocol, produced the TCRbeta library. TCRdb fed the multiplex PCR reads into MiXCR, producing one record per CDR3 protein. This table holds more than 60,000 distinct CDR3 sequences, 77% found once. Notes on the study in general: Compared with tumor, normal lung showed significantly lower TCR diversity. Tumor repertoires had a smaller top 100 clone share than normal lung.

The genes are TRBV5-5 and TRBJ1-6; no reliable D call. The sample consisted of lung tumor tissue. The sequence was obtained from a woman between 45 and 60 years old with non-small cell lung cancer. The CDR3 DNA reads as TGTGCCAGCAGCTTGGCGATTCAGATCAATTCACCCTTCCACTTT. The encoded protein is CASSLAIQINSPFHF.